The rows below give T cell receptor beta chains drawn from one sample of a study of T cells in localized non-small cell lung cancer. The assay was immunoSEQ multiplex PCR, and TCRdb's table has in-frame clones only and misses some. In the table there are around 78,000 clones, about 88% of which are singletons. The specimen was peripheral blood, collected before any cancer treatment. These receptors were taken from a woman aged 40 to 75 with stage I squamous cell lung carcinoma. Both conserved end residues are part of each CDR3. Fields, in order: J gene, V gene, clone size, D gene, CDR3 DNA, CDR3 protein. The D gene is left open where the match is weak. Not all rows give a size; the values are once, few, many and, for expanded clones, a class.

>TRBJ2-2|TRBV7-9|-|TRBD2
TGTGCCAGCAGCTTCCCGACTGGCGGGGGGGAAGTCGGGGAGCTGTTTTTT
CASSFPTGGGEVGELFF
>TRBJ2-1|TRBV5-6|-|TRBD2
TGTGCCAGCAGCTTAGCGTTAGCGGGGGGGTTGTACAATGAGCAGTTCTTC
CASSLALAGGLYNEQFF
>TRBJ2-1|TRBV29-1|-|TRBD2
TGCAGCGTTGAGGTACTAGCGGGGGGATCGCAGTTCTTC
CSVEVLAGGSQFF
>TRBJ1-2|TRBV18|-|-
TGTGCCAGCTCACCACCGATGGGACCGAACTATGGCTACACCTTC
CASSPPMGPNYGYTF
>TRBJ1-1|TRBV10-3|-|-
TGTGCCATCAGGTCGGGGGGGGCGAACACTGAAGCTTTCTTT
CAIRSGGANTEAFF
>TRBJ1-3|TRBV7-6|-|-
TGTGCCAGCAGCTTAGCGACGGGGGGCCTAAACACCATATATTTT
CASSLATGGLNTIYF
>TRBJ2-3|TRBV5-5|once|-
TGTGCCAGCAGCTTGGGGGGCACAGATACGCAGTATTTT
CASSLGGTDTQYF
>TRBJ1-1|TRBV2|-|-
TGTGCCAGCAGATTCGCGGAGAACACTGAAGCTTTCTTT
CASRFAENTEAFF
>TRBJ2-1|TRBV5-1|-|-
TGCGCCAGCAGCTTGGGGAAAGGGGAGCAGTTCTTC
CASSLGKGEQFF
>TRBJ1-3|TRBV5-1|-|-
TGCGCCAGCAGCTCCGGGACGGCTGGAAACACCATATATTTT
CASSSGTAGNTIYF
>TRBJ2-5|TRBV5-1|-|-
TGCGCCAGCAGCCCTGTGTGGGACCAAGAGACCCAGTACTTC
CASSPVWDQETQYF
>TRBJ2-3|TRBV30|-|TRBD1
TGTGCCTGGAGTGTACAGGCCAGGACAGGGGGTTTTACAGATACGCAGTATTTT
CAWSVQARTGGFTDTQYF
>TRBJ1-1|TRBV19|-|-
TGTGCCAGTAGTACCCGTGGGCTCACTGAAGCTTTCTTT
CASSTRGLTEAFF
>TRBJ1-1|TRBV6-4|-|-
TGTGCCAGCAGCTCACAGAACACTGAAGCTTTCTTT
CASSSQNTEAFF
>TRBJ1-1|TRBV5-4|-|-
TGTGCCAGCACCCCGAAAGGGCTTGGCACTGAAGCTTTCTTT
CASTPKGLGTEAFF
>TRBJ2-7|TRBV2|-|-
TGTGCCAGCAGTGTCGGGGGGCTATACGAGCAGTACTTC
CASSVGGLYEQYF
>TRBJ2-2|TRBV11-2|-|-
TGTGCCAGCAGCTTAGAATGGGGGAACACCGGGGAGCTGTTTTTT
CASSLEWGNTGELFF
>TRBJ1-2|TRBV6-5|-|-
TGTGCCAGCAGGCCTGACGGCAAAAACTATGGCTACACCTTC
CASRPDGKNYGYTF
>TRBJ1-4|TRBV15|-|TRBD1
TGTGCCACCAGCAGAGATCGGGGACAGGGGAATGAAAAACTGTTTTTT
CATSRDRGQGNEKLFF
>TRBJ1-2|TRBV5-4|-|TRBD1
TGTGCCAGCAGCTTAAACAGGGGTAACTATGGCTACACCTTC
CASSLNRGNYGYTF
>TRBJ2-2|TRBV10-1|-|-
TGCGCCAGCAGTGACAGAGGGATCGGGGAGCTGTTTTTT
CASSDRGIGELFF
>TRBJ1-1|TRBV23-1|-|TRBD1
TGCGCCAGCAGTCAATCGGAGGACAGGGGGCAGGACACTGAAGCTTTCTTT
CASSQSEDRGQDTEAFF
>TRBJ2-2|TRBV15|-|TRBD1
TGTGCCACCAGCAGAGAGACAGGGGGCCGCACCGGGGAGCTGTTTTTT
CATSRETGGRTGELFF
>TRBJ1-2|TRBV19|-|-
TGTGCCAGTAGTATCGCTGACACCCTCTATGGCTACACCTTC
CASSIADTLYGYTF
>TRBJ2-1|TRBV6-1|-|-
TGTGCCAGCAGTGACCAGGTTGGACAGAGCTCCTACAATGAGCAGTTCTTC
CASSDQVGQSSYNEQFF
>TRBJ1-4|TRBV6-5|once|-
TGTGCCAGCAGAGCTACCGGGAGCTATGAAAAACTGTTTTTT
CASRATGSYEKLFF
>TRBJ2-1|TRBV29-1|-|TRBD1
TGCAGCACCGGCCAGGGGGATGAGCAGTTCTTC
CSTGQGDEQFF
>TRBJ2-5|TRBV5-1|-|-
TGCGCCAGCAGCTTCACACAAGAGACCCAGTACTTC
CASSFTQETQYF
>TRBJ2-2|TRBV5-4|-|TRBD1
TGTGCCAGCAGTTACAGGGACAGCCCGAACACCGGGGAGCTGTTTTTT
CASSYRDSPNTGELFF
>TRBJ1-5|TRBV12-5|-|TRBD1
TGTGCTAGTGGTTCCGGGGACAGTGCCAATCAGCCCCAGCATTTT
CASGSGDSANQPQHF
>TRBJ2-5|TRBV30|-|-
TGTGCCTGGAGTCCGGGCGGAGAGACCCAGTACTTC
CAWSPGGETQYF
>TRBJ1-2|TRBV11-1|-|-
TGTGCCAGCAGCTTTGAAAGAAGCGGTGGCTACACCTTC
CASSFERSGGYTF
>TRBJ1-5|TRBV28|-|-
TGTGCCAGCAGTTTAATGGGACGTACTCAACGGCAGCCCCAGCATTTT
CASSLMGRTQRQPQHF
>TRBJ1-5|TRBV2|-|TRBD1
TGTGCCAGCAGTGCCGGGACAGGGGGCCAGCCCCAGCATTTT
CASSAGTGGQPQHF
>TRBJ2-3|TRBV9|-|-
TGTGCCAGCAGCGTAGATGCGGGGGCCCTCACAGATACGCAGTATTTT
CASSVDAGALTDTQYF
>TRBJ1-4|TRBV28|-|-
TGTGCCAGCAGGGGGGGATCGGTGCTCACTAATGAAAAACTGTTTTTT
CASRGGSVLTNEKLFF
>TRBJ1-3|TRBV12-1|-|-
TGTGCCAGCAGCCGACTTCGCAGCCTAGGGTGTTCTGGAAACACCATATATTTT
CASSRLRSLGCSGNTIYF
>TRBJ2-6|TRBV5-5|-|-
TGTGCCAGCAGCAGTACAGGTATCGTGGCCAACGTCCTGACTTTC
CASSSTGIVANVLTF
>TRBJ2-3|TRBV30|-|-
TGTGCCTGGAGTCACGGTACAGATACGCAGTATTTT
CAWSHGTDTQYF
>TRBJ1-5|TRBV5-6|-|-
TGTGCCAGCAGCATTCCCGGGAAGCCCCAGCATTTT
CASSIPGKPQHF
>TRBJ1-1|TRBV7-9|-|-
TGTGCCAGCAGCCTTGGGGAGCAGAACACTGAAGCTTTCTTT
CASSLGEQNTEAFF
>TRBJ1-2|TRBV19|-|-
TGTGCCAGTAGTTCCCGGGACGGTCGGTCCCAATTCTATGGCTACACCTTC
CASSSRDGRSQFYGYTF
>TRBJ1-1|TRBV19|-|-
TGTGCCAGTAGTAAGGGCTGGGGTTCCCAAGATGAAGCTTTCTTT
CASSKGWGSQDEAFF
>TRBJ2-2|TRBV12-2|-|-
TGTGCAAGTCGCCACTCGGGACAGGGGCAATGGCGTAACACCGGGGAGCTGTTTTTT
CASRHSGQGQWRNTGELFF
>TRBJ1-6|TRBV27|few|TRBD1
TGTGCCAGCAAGTCAGGGGGCTTGAATTCACCCCTCCACTTT
CASKSGGLNSPLHF
>TRBJ2-3|TRBV6-4|-|TRBD1
TGTGCCAGCTCGAGGGAAGGGGGCGCGGGCACAGATACGCAGTATTTT
CASSREGGAGTDTQYF
>TRBJ1-1|TRBV7-9|-|-
TGTGCCAGCAGCTTAGGACCAGGGCGCCCAATGAACACTGAAGCTTTCTTT
CASSLGPGRPMNTEAFF
>TRBJ2-1|TRBV15|once|-
TGTGCCACCAGCAGAGATACGGTAGTCAGGGAGCAGTTCTTC
CATSRDTVVREQFF
>TRBJ2-7|TRBV6-4|-|TRBD1
TGTGCCAGCATGACCGGACAGGGTGGTTACGAGCAGTACTTC
CASMTGQGGYEQYF
>TRBJ2-7|TRBV6-5|-|-
TGTGCCAGCAGTTACTCTGAGGGACCCTTCGAGCAGTACTTC
CASSYSEGPFEQYF
>TRBJ1-1|TRBV2|-|TRBD1
TGTGCCAGCCGTCGTACCCCAGGGGGGAACACTGAAGCTTTCTTT
CASRRTPGGNTEAFF
>TRBJ2-5|TRBV7-2|-|TRBD2
TGTGCCAGCAGCTCCGGACTAGCGGGGGCCTTATACCAAGAGACCCAGTACTTC
CASSSGLAGALYQETQYF
>TRBJ1-5|TRBV2|-|TRBD1
TGTGCCAGCAGTGAAGCGATTGGACAGGGGAGGAAGCCCCAGCATTTT
CASSEAIGQGRKPQHF
>TRBJ2-3|TRBV10-2|-|TRBD2
TGCGCCAGCAGTGAGCGACTAGCGGGGGTCACAGATACGCAGTATTTT
CASSERLAGVTDTQYF
>TRBJ1-2|TRBV5-1|-|TRBD1
TGCGCCAGCAGCTTCGGACAGGTCAACAATGGCTACACCTTC
CASSFGQVNNGYTF
>TRBJ2-7|TRBV14|-|-
TGTGCCAGCAGCCAAGTCAGCTCCTACGAGCAGTACTTC
CASSQVSSYEQYF